This T cell receptor (beta chain) was observed in a study of T cells in Graves' hyperthyroidism and ophthalmopathy. The CDR3 regions of TCR beta were amplified from RNA transcripts. The TCR CDR3 was amplified in a first-round RT-PCR using the HTBI primer set. TCRdb processed the multiplex PCR reads anew with MiXCR; each CDR3 protein has one entry. The data show about 300,000 distinct CDR3 sequences, roughly an eighth seen once. The germline CDR1 and CDR2 sequences are MNHNS and SASEGT. The CDR3 covers 12 residues. Trimming took off 6 bases at V and 5 bases at J, with 10 bases between the two ends. This clonotype was seen repeatedly, ten times or more. As yet, its antigen is unknown. Participants, patients aged 18 to 65, had newly diagnosed hyperthyroidism with a duration under 2 months. Whole-study results and caveats: Progression to ophthalmopathy was predicted a median of approximately 6.4 months early. A 13 V-J model separated ophthalmopathy from stable hyperthyroidism. Blood shared most expanded thyroid clonotypes above 0.001.

The chain carries TRBV6-1 and TRBJ2-5; D uncertain. This TCR was recovered from a woman in her 40s with Graves' hyperthyroidism. Sequenced: blood. The DNA for the CDR3 is TGTGCCAGCAGCCGGTCACGGGAGACCCAGTACTTC. Translation: CASSRSRETQYF.